One and the same sample provided the 13 T cell receptor beta chains below, sequenced in a study of lymphopenia after photon versus proton radiotherapy (dated by TCRdb to about 2019). The receptor library was made with the immunoSEQ multiplex PCR assay. TCRdb holds this immuneACCESS table with in-frame rearrangements only. Some clones are missing; in checked studies, unresolved V genes explain under half, and the rest has no known cause. In all, the sample holds 15,000 to 20,000 clones, and just over 85% of those were seen once. The top ten constitute roughly 10% of the sample. The sequences come from peripheral blood, collected from a patient treated with proton-based radiotherapy. All receptors come from a man between 70 and 80 years old with pancreatic cancer.

The V and J genes are TRBV6-5 and TRBJ2-7; D is ambiguous. The CDR3 spans 13 residues. Germline V gene data show CDR1 as MNHEY and CDR2 as SVGAGI. V lost 6 bases, J lost 1 base, and 10 bases lay in between. The CDR3 sequence is CASRTVNSYEQYF. The CDR3 DNA is TGTGCCAGCAGGACGGTAAATTCCTACGAGCAGTACTTC.

This clone was recorded once. This chain joins TRBV4-1 and TRBJ2-2; TRBD2 is a possible D gene (6 bases). Germline V gene sequence: CDR1 MGHRA, CDR2 YSYEKL. This CDR3 is built from 15 residues. Trimming took 2 bases from V and 3 from J, leaving 10 bases between them. CDR3 sequence: CASSQRIADTGELFF. CDR3 in DNA: TGCGCCAGCAGCCAAAGGATAGCGGACACCGGGGAGCTGTTTTTT.

The chain couples TRBV5-1 to TRBJ1-3; D remains unclear. CDR1 is SGHRS and CDR2 is YFSETQ in the germline V gene. V lost 7 bases and J lost 1, with 12 bases in between. The CDR3 is 14 residues long. The CDR3 coding sequence is TGCGCCAGCTCTAACGGGCTATCTGGAAACACCATATATTTT. Residues: CASSNGLSGNTIYF.

The chain couples TRBV10-3 to TRBJ1-5; D unresolved. CDR1 is ENHRY and CDR2 is SYGVKD in the germline V gene. The CDR3 runs to 15 residues. The V end was cut by 3 bases, the J end by 1 base, with 10 bases between. This CDR3 reads CAISDQAKSNQPQHF. CDR3 nucleotides: TGTGCCATCAGTGATCAGGCGAAGAGCAATCAGCCCCAGCATTTT.

This rearrangement joins TRBV7-7 to TRBJ2-5; 10 bases are shared with TRBD1. Germline V gene data show CDR1 as SSHAT and CDR2 as FNYEAQ (reference sequence). CDR3 length: 13 amino acids. V shed 5 bases and J 5 bases; nucleotides not matched to a gene: 2. The CDR3 reads CASSLDRGETQYF. CDR3 bases: TGTGCCAGCAGCCTGGACAGGGGGGAGACCCAGTACTTC.

The V gene is TRBV6-1, the J gene TRBJ2-3; no definite D call. The CDR3 totals 14 residues. In germline, CDR1 is MNHNS, CDR2 SASEGT. The V gene lost 1 base and the J gene lost 4 bases, with 9 bases spanning the gap. CDR3: CASSEEVRSDTQYF. The CDR3 DNA reads TGTGCCAGCAGTGAAGAGGTCAGATCAGATACGCAGTATTTT.

The J gene is TRBJ1-3, the V gene TRBV11-1; D ambiguous. The CDR3 is made up of 14 amino acids. V was clipped by 6 bases and J by 8 bases, with 17 bases between them. Germline loops: CDR1 SGHAT, CDR2 FQDESV (reference sequence). Here the CDR3 DNA reads TGTGCCAGCAGTTACGAATACTCCGAGGACACCATATATTTT. Protein sequence: CASSYEYSEDTIYF.

The V gene is TRBV6-5, the J gene TRBJ2-1, with 16 bases fitting TRBD2. The germline V gene encodes CDR1 MNHEY and CDR2 SVGAGI. V shed 4 bases and J 9 bases; nucleotides not matched to a gene: 6. CDR3 length: 16 amino acids. The CDR3 sequence is CASSSGLAGGPGEQFF. CDR3 DNA: TGTGCCAGCAGTTCGGGACTAGCGGGAGGGCCCGGTGAGCAGTTCTTC.

In this sample, this clone turned up once. The V call is TRBV18, the J call TRBJ1-6; no reliable D call. CDR3 length: 15 amino acids. The ends were cut back, 3 bases at V and 2 bases at J, with 8 bases in the middle. Looked up from germline, CDR1 is KGHSH and CDR2 is LQKENI. Here the CDR3 DNA reads TGTGCCAGCTCACCGAGTTCCACCTATAATTCACCCCTCCACTTT. It is translated as CASSPSSTYNSPLHF.

V gene TRBV5-1 combines with J gene TRBJ2-2; weak D call: TRBD2 (5 bases). In germline, CDR1 is SGHRS, CDR2 YFSETQ. This CDR3 contains 18 residues. V was clipped by 0 bases and J by 0 bases, with 15 bases between them. CDR3 DNA sequence: TGCGCCAGCAGCTTGGCGGGAACTAGTTTTACGAACACCGGGGAGCTGTTTTTT. It encodes CASSLAGTSFTNTGELFF.

The CDR3 loop reads CASSIVPGQSSKNIQYF. The DNA for the CDR3 is TGTGCCAGTAGTATAGTCCCGGGACAGAGCTCCAAAAACATTCAGTACTTC. The V gene is TRBV19, the J gene TRBJ2-4; 7 nucleotides align to TRBD1. Germline-derived CDR1 and CDR2 are LNHDA and SQIVND (reference sequence). This CDR3 has 17 residues. V shed 1 base, J shed 2 bases, and the junction held 8 bases outside the gene matches. The full variable domain, its missing parts supplied by reference TRBV19 and TRBJ2-4, is DGGITQSPKYLFRKEGQNVTLSCEQNLNHDAMYWYRQDPGQGLRLIYYSQIVNDFQKGDIAEGYSVSREKKESFPLTVTSAQKNPTAFYLCASSIVPGQSSKNIQYFGAGTRLSVL.

This chain links TRBV9 with TRBJ1-2; 7 bases are a match to TRBD1. The CDR3 runs to 15 residues. The V and J ends lost 5 bases and 8 bases, in that order; junction bases with no gene match: 15. Per germline, CDR1 SGDLS and CDR2 YYNGEE. The CDR3 DNA reads as TGTGCCAGCAGTGACTCCGACAGGGAAGGATGGGGCTACACCTTC. Translated, it gives CASSDSDREGWGYTF.

This clone has just one count. The J gene is TRBJ2-7, the V gene TRBV2; D might be TRBD1 (6 bases). This CDR3 region has 12 residues. The germline V gene has CDR1 SNHLY and CDR2 FYNNEI. CDR3 loop: CASEGQPYEQYF. CDR3 coding DNA: TGTGCTTCGGAAGGACAGCCCTACGAGCAGTACTTC.